This is a list of T cell receptor beta chains from one sample in a study of OX40 agonist ivuxolimab in advanced cancers. The protocol was immunoSEQ multiplex PCR, while the TCRdb copy is restricted to in-frame clones and leaves out a portion. Of roughly 64,000 clones in the sample, roughly four fifths were seen once. The sequences come from CD4+ or CD8+ T cells sorted from blood, collected in a trial of the OX40 agonist ivuxolimab. The receptors here all came from an adult with an advanced solid tumor such as melanoma, head and neck, liver or kidney cancer. Each CDR3 is given with its conserved first and last residue. D genes are given only for firm matches. Clone size is stated in some rows and not others, as once, few, many or a class when expanded.

J,size,D,V,CDR3,DNA
TRBJ1-1,.,.,TRBV7-6,CASRGQGDITEAFF,TGTGCCAGCAGGGGTCAGGGAGATATCACTGAAGCTTTCTTT
TRBJ2-1,once,.,TRBV19,CASSSGGHSYNEQFF,TGTGCCAGTAGCTCCGGGGGTCATTCCTACAATGAGCAGTTCTTC
TRBJ2-3,.,TRBD2,TRBV29-1,CSVDGRASDTQYF,TGCAGCGTGGACGGGAGGGCATCAGATACGCAGTATTTT
TRBJ1-2,once,TRBD1,TRBV30,CAWASTGAGYTF,TGTGCCTGGGCTTCTACAGGGGCCGGCTACACCTTC
TRBJ2-1,.,.,TRBV4-2,CASSRGDTNNEQFF,TGTGCCAGCAGCCGGGGGGATACTAACAATGAGCAGTTCTTC
TRBJ2-1,.,TRBD1,TRBV2,CASSETGQGIGQFF,TGTGCCAGCAGTGAAACGGGACAGGGTATAGGACAGTTCTTC
TRBJ2-7,.,TRBD2,TRBV5-6,CASSVVGTSGRNYEQYF,TGTGCCAGCAGCGTTGTCGGGACTAGCGGACGTAACTACGAGCAGTACTTC
TRBJ1-2,.,.,TRBV6-5,CASSYGARGGYTF,TGTGCCAGCAGTTACGGGGCCCGGGGTGGCTACACCTTC
TRBJ1-4,.,.,TRBV4-3,CASSQEVRGGNEKLFF,TGCGCCAGCAGCCAAGAGGTCAGGGGCGGAAATGAAAAACTGTTTTTT
TRBJ2-1,.,TRBD2,TRBV5-1,CASSSETSGTYNEQFF,TGCGCCAGCAGCTCCGAGACTAGCGGGACATACAATGAGCAGTTCTTC
TRBJ1-5,few,.,TRBV6-4,CASSEWENQPQHF,TGTGCCAGCAGTGAATGGGAGAATCAGCCCCAGCATTTT
TRBJ1-1,.,.,TRBV11-3,CASSLVPGRSTEAFF,TGTGCCAGCAGCTTAGTTCCAGGGAGGAGCACTGAAGCTTTCTTT
TRBJ2-5,.,.,TRBV19,CASSIGEGLGETQYF,TGTGCCAGTAGTATAGGGGAAGGCCTAGGAGAGACCCAGTACTTC
TRBJ1-3,once,TRBD1,TRBV5-1,CASSLVGQPYGNTIYF,TGCGCCAGCAGCTTGGTGGGACAGCCTTACGGAAACACCATATATTTT
TRBJ2-1,.,TRBD1,TRBV19,CASSIGDSYNEQFF,TGTGCCAGTAGTATCGGGGACAGTTACAATGAGCAGTTCTTC
TRBJ1-1,.,TRBD1,TRBV19,CASQSIAGTETEAFF,TGTGCCAGTCAATCTATTGCCGGGACAGAGACTGAAGCTTTCTTT
TRBJ1-1,.,.,TRBV4-1,CASSPVGRMNTEAFF,TGCGCCAGCAGCCCCGTTGGACGGATGAACACTGAAGCTTTCTTT
TRBJ2-1,.,.,TRBV7-9,CASSSGTMTYNEQFF,TGTGCCAGCAGCTCCGGTACTATGACCTACAATGAGCAGTTCTTC
TRBJ1-2,few,TRBD1,TRBV7-3,CASSPQTGRGYTF,TGTGCCAGCAGCCCCCAGACAGGGCGTGGCTACACCTTC
TRBJ2-7,.,.,TRBV5-1,CASSLGPTGPEQYF,TGCGCCAGCAGCTTGGGCCCTACAGGGCCCGAGCAGTACTTC
TRBJ2-7,.,.,TRBV11-2,CASSPEGLRVYEQYF,TGTGCCAGCAGCCCCGAGGGTCTTCGTGTGTACGAGCAGTACTTC
TRBJ2-3,.,TRBD2,TRBV5-1,CASETGGPGDTQYF,TGCGCCAGCGAGACGGGAGGGCCGGGAGATACGCAGTATTTT
TRBJ2-3,.,TRBD2,TRBV7-2,CASSLIAGAYTDTQYF,TGTGCCAGCAGCTTAATAGCGGGGGCCTACACAGATACGCAGTATTTT
TRBJ2-5,.,TRBD1,TRBV2,CASTGQPQETQYF,TGTGCCAGCACGGGACAGCCACAAGAGACCCAGTACTTC
TRBJ2-5,.,TRBD2,TRBV27,CASSSKPPLAGLETQYF,TGTGCCAGCAGTTCCAAACCCCCACTAGCGGGACTGGAGACCCAGTACTTC
TRBJ1-5,.,.,TRBV4-3,CASSRPTRGWRQPQHF,TGCGCCAGCAGCCGACCAACACGGGGGTGGAGGCAGCCCCAGCATTTT
TRBJ2-5,once,.,TRBV18,CASSEQETQYF,TGTGCCAGCTCAGAACAAGAGACCCAGTACTTC
TRBJ2-5,few,.,TRBV9,CASSVEYQETQYF,TGTGCCAGCAGCGTAGAATATCAAGAGACCCAGTACTTC
TRBJ2-2,once,TRBD1,TRBV5-1,CASSLRRTGANTGELFF,TGCGCCAGCAGCTTGCGCCGGACAGGAGCGAACACCGGGGAGCTGTTTTTT
TRBJ2-5,.,TRBD1,TRBV27,CASSLFQGAQTQYF,TGTGCCAGCAGTTTATTTCAGGGGGCACAGACCCAGTACTTC
TRBJ2-1,.,TRBD2,TRBV27,CASSSLAGGAYNEQFF,TGTGCCAGCAGTTCTCTAGCGGGAGGGGCCTACAATGAGCAGTTCTTC
TRBJ1-3,.,TRBD1,TRBV7-9,CASSYVQGAAGNTIYF,TGTGCCAGCAGCTATGTACAGGGGGCTGCTGGAAACACCATATATTTT
TRBJ2-3,once,.,TRBV15,CATSRDGETQYF,TGTGCCACCAGCAGAGATGGGGAAACGCAGTATTTT
TRBJ2-5,.,TRBD1,TRBV9,CASSPGQGAKTQYF,TGTGCCAGCAGCCCCGGACAGGGGGCGAAGACCCAGTACTTC
TRBJ2-7,.,.,TRBV7-9,CASSLDGTPTYEQYF,TGTGCCAGCAGCTTAGATGGGACGCCTACCTACGAGCAGTACTTC
TRBJ1-4,.,.,TRBV29-1,CSVEFRAVGEKLFF,TGCAGCGTCGAGTTCCGGGCCGTAGGGGAAAAACTGTTTTTT